These T cell receptor beta chains were read from a single sample in a study of blood T cells in healthy people across ages. TCRdb processed the 5' RACE reads anew with MiXCR; each CDR3 protein has one entry. The sample records about 1.6 million distinct CDR3 sequences, 30% to 35% being singletons. The sequenced sample was blood. The receptors originated from a woman in her twenties or thirties in good health. Each CDR3 is given with its conserved first and last residue. The order of the fields is J gene, D gene, clone size, V gene, CDR3 length, CDR3 DNA, CDR3 protein. The D gene is left open where the match is weak. Size is stated for part of the rows, as once, few or many counts, or as a class when the clone is expanded.

J: TRBJ2-3; D: .; size: few; V: TRBV3-1; length: 16; DNA: TGTGCCAGCAGCCAAGAGCAGGGCCGTATCACAGATACGCAGTATTTT; CDR3: CASSQEQGRITDTQYF
J: TRBJ1-5; D: TRBD1; size: .; V: TRBV5-5; length: 18; DNA: TGTGCCAGCAGCTTATATCCCCGGACAGGAGATAGCAATCAGCCCCAGCATTTT; CDR3: CASSLYPRTGDSNQPQHF
J: TRBJ2-7; D: .; size: few; V: TRBV13; length: 13; DNA: TGTGCCAGCAGTTCCACTAGTCGGGCCGAGCAGTACTTC; CDR3: CASSSTSRAEQYF
J: TRBJ2-5; D: .; size: .; V: TRBV6-1; length: 17; DNA: TGTGCCAGCAGTGAAGTTACCAGCGGACCGATTCAAGAGACCCAGTACTTC; CDR3: CASSEVTSGPIQETQYF
J: TRBJ2-7; D: .; size: .; V: TRBV3-1; length: 16; DNA: TGTGCCAGCAACCGTAGGGGGGGCACCTCCTTGGATGAGCAGTACTTC; CDR3: CASNRRGGTSLDEQYF
J: TRBJ2-3; D: TRBD2; size: .; V: TRBV2; length: 14; DNA: TGTGCCACCTTACTAGCGGGGAGCACAGATACGCAGTATTTT; CDR3: CATLLAGSTDTQYF
J: TRBJ2-3; D: .; size: many; V: TRBV13; length: 13; DNA: TGTGCCAGCAGCTTATATAAGGGAGATACGCAGTATTTT; CDR3: CASSLYKGDTQYF
J: TRBJ2-3; D: .; size: .; V: TRBV6-4; length: 15; DNA: TGTGCCAGCAATTGGGCGGGACACCTCACAGATACGCAGTATTTT; CDR3: CASNWAGHLTDTQYF
J: TRBJ2-7; D: .; size: .; V: TRBV11-2; length: 15; DNA: TGTGCCAGCAGCTACCTAAGGGACACCTCTTGCGAGCAGTACTTC; CDR3: CASSYLRDTSCEQYF
J: TRBJ2-3; D: TRBD2; size: once; V: TRBV7-9; length: 16; DNA: TGTGCCAGCAGCTTACGGGGAGGGGTCCGCACAGATACGCAGTATTTT; CDR3: CASSLRGGVRTDTQYF
J: TRBJ2-7; D: .; size: .; V: TRBV9; length: 13; DNA: TGTGCCAGCAGCGTAGAATCGAGGTCCGAGCAGTACTTC; CDR3: CASSVESRSEQYF
J: TRBJ1-5; D: .; size: few; V: TRBV20-1; length: 15; DNA: TGCAGTGCTAGAGATAGACAGGCCTCCTTGGGGCCCCAGCATTTT; CDR3: CSARDRQASLGPQHF
J: TRBJ2-7; D: TRBD2; size: .; V: TRBV7-9; length: 18; DNA: TGTGCCAGCAGCTTACCACCGGGGACTAGCGGGAGGGGTTACGAGCAGTACTTC; CDR3: CASSLPPGTSGRGYEQYF
J: TRBJ2-7; D: .; size: few; V: TRBV24-1; length: 13; DNA: TGTGCCACCAGTGATACCGACACCGTCGAGCAGTACTTC; CDR3: CATSDTDTVEQYF
J: TRBJ1-2; D: .; size: .; V: TRBV3-1; length: 16; DNA: TGTGCCAGCAGCCAAGCCAATGGTGGCAGAGGCTATGGCTACACCTTC; CDR3: CASSQANGGRGYGYTF
J: TRBJ2-7; D: .; size: once; V: TRBV5-6; length: 14; DNA: TGTGCCAGCAGCTTGGTTGGCAGATCGGGGGAGCAGTACTTC; CDR3: CASSLVGRSGEQYF
J: TRBJ2-1; D: .; size: .; V: TRBV12-3/TRBV12-4; length: 12; DNA: TGTGCCAGCAGTTTCTGGGACAAAGAGCGGTTCTTC; CDR3: CASSFWDKERFF
J: TRBJ1-2; D: .; size: few; V: TRBV12-3/TRBV12-4; length: 12; DNA: TGTGCCAGCAGTTTGCCAGCCGGTGGCTACACCTTC; CDR3: CASSLPAGGYTF
J: TRBJ1-6; D: .; size: .; V: TRBV30; length: 13; DNA: TGTGCCTGGAGTTCCATGGAGGGTGGTCCCCTCCACTTT; CDR3: CAWSSMEGGPLHF
J: TRBJ2-1; D: TRBD2; size: few; V: TRBV7-9; length: 18; DNA: TGTGCCAGCAGCTCCCCAAGCGCGGGGGGTTTCTCCTACAATGAGCAGTTCTTC; CDR3: CASSSPSAGGFSYNEQFF
J: TRBJ2-1; D: TRBD2; size: .; V: TRBV5-1; length: 17; DNA: TGCGCCAGCAGCTCGGACCGGACTAGCGGGACCTACAATGAGCAGTTCTTC; CDR3: CASSSDRTSGTYNEQFF
J: TRBJ2-1; D: .; size: few; V: TRBV11-2; length: 15; DNA: TGTGCCAGCAGCAACGGACTGGTTGTGGACAATGAGCAGTTCTTC; CDR3: CASSNGLVVDNEQFF
J: TRBJ2-7; D: .; size: many; V: TRBV6-5; length: 13; DNA: TGTGCCAGCAGCGTCCGACTAGGGTACGAGCAGTACTTC; CDR3: CASSVRLGYEQYF
J: TRBJ2-2; D: TRBD2; size: .; V: TRBV6-2/TRBV6-3; length: 16; DNA: TGTGCCAGCAGTTACTCGAGCGGGAAGGGTACCGGGGAGCTGTTTTTT; CDR3: CASSYSSGKGTGELFF
J: TRBJ2-1; D: TRBD2; size: .; V: TRBV20-1; length: 17; DNA: TGCAGTGCTAGAGCCGGCGTCCTAGCGGGAGAATACAATGAGCAGTTCTTC; CDR3: CSARAGVLAGEYNEQFF
J: TRBJ2-3; D: TRBD1; size: few; V: TRBV20-1; length: 15; DNA: TGCAGTGCTAGAGATTACAGGGGAGTCTCAGATACGCAGTATTTT; CDR3: CSARDYRGVSDTQYF
J: TRBJ2-1; D: TRBD2; size: .; V: TRBV5-1; length: 15; DNA: TGCGCCAGCAGAGACGGGACTAGCGGGGGGGATGAGCAGTTCTTC; CDR3: CASRDGTSGGDEQFF
J: TRBJ2-7; D: .; size: many; V: TRBV12-3/TRBV12-4; length: 12; DNA: TGTGCCAGCAGCTTGGGCCGCTACGAGCAGTACTTC; CDR3: CASSLGRYEQYF
J: TRBJ2-1; D: TRBD2; size: few; V: TRBV5-1; length: 16; DNA: TGCGCCAGCAGCTTGGGGCTAGCGGGAGTTGACAATGAGCAGTTCTTC; CDR3: CASSLGLAGVDNEQFF
J: TRBJ1-5; D: TRBD1; size: few; V: TRBV20-1; length: 17; DNA: TGCAGTGCTCCCCCCCGGACAGGGGGCTTTGGCAATCAGCCCCAGCATTTT; CDR3: CSAPPRTGGFGNQPQHF
J: TRBJ1-1; D: .; size: .; V: TRBV3-1; length: 11; DNA: TGTGCCAGCAGCCAAGATGCGGGAGCTTTCTTT; CDR3: CASSQDAGAFF
J: TRBJ2-1; D: .; size: .; V: TRBV3-1; length: 16; DNA: TGTGCCAGCAGCCAGGGACGAACGAGCTCCTACAATGAGCAGTTCTTC; CDR3: CASSQGRTSSYNEQFF
J: TRBJ2-1; D: .; size: .; V: TRBV6-1; length: 18; DNA: TGTGCCAGCAGTGAGTCGATCGGGACTCCTCCTACCCCCCATGAGCAGTTCTTC; CDR3: CASSESIGTPPTPHEQFF
J: TRBJ1-2; D: TRBD1; size: .; V: TRBV20-1; length: 13; DNA: TGCAGTGCCCGCAGGGACAGGTTTTATGGCTACACCTTC; CDR3: CSARRDRFYGYTF
J: TRBJ1-5; D: .; size: once; V: TRBV11-2; length: 13; DNA: TGTGCCAGCAGCTTAGAGTCGTCCGGAGCCCAGCATTTT; CDR3: CASSLESSGAQHF
J: TRBJ2-5; D: .; size: many; V: TRBV20-1; length: 10; DNA: TGCAGTGCTGAGTCTTGGACCCAGTACTTC; CDR3: CSAESWTQYF
J: TRBJ2-7; D: TRBD1; size: .; V: TRBV7-9; length: 15; DNA: TGTGCCAGCAGCTTCCGGGACAGGGGGATATACGGGCAGTACTTC; CDR3: CASSFRDRGIYGQYF
J: TRBJ1-2; D: .; size: .; V: TRBV29-1; length: 13; DNA: TGCAGCGTTGACTCAGGGAACGGCTATGGCTACACCTTC; CDR3: CSVDSGNGYGYTF
J: TRBJ2-1; D: .; size: .; V: TRBV20-1; length: 16; DNA: TGCAGTGCTCCTATTAGCGGAGGGGCGCCATACAATGAGCAGTTCTTC; CDR3: CSAPISGGAPYNEQFF
J: TRBJ2-1; D: .; size: few; V: TRBV28; length: 16; DNA: TGTGCCAGCAGTTCGCCAGCGGAGGCCTCCTACAATGAGCAGTTCTTC; CDR3: CASSSPAEASYNEQFF
J: TRBJ1-1; D: TRBD1; size: .; V: TRBV6-5; length: 15; DNA: TGTGCCAGCAGTCATATTTCGACAGGGCTCACTGAAGCTTTCTTT; CDR3: CASSHISTGLTEAFF
J: TRBJ2-7; D: .; size: few; V: TRBV20-1; length: 13; DNA: TGCAGTGCTAGGAGACAGGCGATCTACGAGCAGTACTTC; CDR3: CSARRQAIYEQYF
J: TRBJ2-1; D: .; size: few; V: TRBV3-1; length: 14; DNA: TGTGCCAGCAGCCAAACTCCGGACTACAATGAGCAGTTCTTC; CDR3: CASSQTPDYNEQFF
J: TRBJ1-1; D: .; size: few; V: TRBV27; length: 15; DNA: TGTGCCAGCAGTCCGGGGGCCAAAAGGGGCACTGAAGCTTTCTTT; CDR3: CASSPGAKRGTEAFF
J: TRBJ2-1; D: TRBD2; size: .; V: TRBV24-1; length: 14; DNA: TGTGCCACCGAGGGAATAGCGGGAGACAATGAGCAGTTCTTC; CDR3: CATEGIAGDNEQFF
J: TRBJ1-5; D: TRBD1; size: .; V: TRBV6-1; length: 15; DNA: TGTGCCAGCAGTGACGGGACAGGGAAGAGTCAGCCCCAGCATTTT; CDR3: CASSDGTGKSQPQHF
J: TRBJ2-1; D: TRBD2; size: few; V: TRBV24-1; length: 15; DNA: TGTGCCACCAGTGGCGCTAGCGGGGGCCCGGAGGAGCAGTTCTTC; CDR3: CATSGASGGPEEQFF
J: TRBJ1-2; D: .; size: once; V: TRBV7-8; length: 13; DNA: TGTGCCAGCAGTGCCCCCGGGGGGCAAGGCTACACCTTC; CDR3: CASSAPGGQGYTF